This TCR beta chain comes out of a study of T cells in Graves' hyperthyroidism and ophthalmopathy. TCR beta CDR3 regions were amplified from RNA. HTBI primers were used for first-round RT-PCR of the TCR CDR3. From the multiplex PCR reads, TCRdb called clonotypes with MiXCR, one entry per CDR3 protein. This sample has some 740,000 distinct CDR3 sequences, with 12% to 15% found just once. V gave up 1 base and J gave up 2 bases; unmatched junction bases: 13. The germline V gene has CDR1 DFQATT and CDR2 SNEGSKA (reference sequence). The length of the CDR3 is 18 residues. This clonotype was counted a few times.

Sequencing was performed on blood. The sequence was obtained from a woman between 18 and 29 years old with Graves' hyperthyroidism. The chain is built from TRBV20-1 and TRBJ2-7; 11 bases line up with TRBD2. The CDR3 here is CSARALAGGPDTTYEQYF. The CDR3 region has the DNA TGCAGTGCTAGAGCTCTAGCGGGAGGTCCCGATACAACCTACGAGCAGTACTTC.